These T cell receptor beta chains were read from a single sample in a study of T-cell memory formation after mild COVID-19. TCRdb reanalysed the 5' RACE reads using MiXCR and keeps one entry per CDR3 protein. This table holds almost 550,000 distinct CDR3 sequences, roughly 20% found once. Material: PBMCs or a T cell subset sorted from them (not recorded which). All receptors come from an adult woman who had mild COVID-19 (a few samples of this study predate the infection). Cell type and time point are not known. Each CDR3 is given with its conserved first and last residue. A D gene is named only where the DNA matches it firmly. Clone size appears in some rows only: once, few, many, or a class for an expanded clone.

V: TRBV30; length: 14; J: TRBJ1-2; size: NA; D: NA; CDR3: CAWSVRRTNYGYTF; DNA: TGTGCCTGGAGTGTACGGCGGACAAACTATGGCTACACCTTC
V: TRBV10-3; length: 12; J: TRBJ2-5; size: NA; D: NA; CDR3: CAIWSGHLSWYF; DNA: TGTGCCATTTGGTCGGGACACCTATCATGGTACTTC
V: TRBV4-1; length: 15; J: TRBJ2-3; size: few; D: NA; CDR3: CASSQVAGEADTQYF; DNA: TGCGCCAGCAGCCAAGTGGCAGGGGAGGCAGATACGCAGTATTTT
V: TRBV3-1; length: 17; J: TRBJ2-7; size: few; D: NA; CDR3: CASSRARVAQAPYEQYF; DNA: TGTGCCAGCAGCCGCGCCAGGGTGGCACAAGCCCCCTACGAGCAGTACTTC
V: TRBV29-1; length: 13; J: TRBJ2-3; size: NA; D: TRBD1; CDR3: CSVEDRGLDTQYF; DNA: TGCAGCGTTGAGGACAGGGGGTTAGATACGCAGTATTTT
V: TRBV6-2/TRBV6-3; length: 15; J: TRBJ2-3; size: few; D: NA; CDR3: CASSWKTGVDYTQYF; DNA: TGTGCCAGCAGTTGGAAGACAGGAGTTGACTATACGCAGTATTTT
V: TRBV5-1; length: 14; J: TRBJ1-2; size: NA; D: TRBD1; CDR3: CASSPPGQGYGYTF; DNA: TGCGCCAGCAGCCCACCGGGACAGGGCTATGGCTACACCTTC
V: TRBV11-3; length: 15; J: TRBJ2-3; size: NA; D: NA; CDR3: CASSPAGAGTDTQYF; DNA: TGTGCCAGCAGCCCAGCAGGGGCGGGCACAGATACGCAGTATTTT
V: TRBV20-1; length: 13; J: TRBJ2-7; size: NA; D: NA; CDR3: CSAHAGQPYEQYF; DNA: TGCAGTGCTCATGCGGGACAGCCCTACGAGCAGTACTTC
V: TRBV2; length: 14; J: TRBJ2-7; size: NA; D: NA; CDR3: CASSTGRRTYEQYF; DNA: TGTGCCAGCAGTACGGGACGGAGGACCTACGAGCAGTACTTC
V: TRBV7-2; length: 15; J: TRBJ2-2; size: NA; D: NA; CDR3: CASSSHRRGTGELFF; DNA: TGTGCCAGCAGCTCACACAGGCGGGGCACCGGGGAGCTGTTTTTT
V: TRBV6-5; length: 15; J: TRBJ2-7; size: NA; D: TRBD2; CDR3: CASRLSGRSSYEQYF; DNA: TGTGCCAGCAGGCTAAGCGGGAGATCCTCCTACGAGCAGTACTTC
V: TRBV20-1; length: 12; J: TRBJ2-7; size: NA; D: NA; CDR3: CSARTATDEQYF; DNA: TGCAGTGCTAGAACAGCGACGGACGAGCAGTACTTC
V: TRBV11-2; length: 15; J: TRBJ1-6; size: few; D: TRBD1; CDR3: CASSPGQGFNSPLHF; DNA: TGTGCCAGCAGCCCCGGACAGGGGTTTAATTCACCCCTCCACTTT
V: TRBV9; length: 14; J: TRBJ2-7; size: few; D: NA; CDR3: CASSGGPGMGEQYF; DNA: TGTGCCAGCAGCGGGGGACCCGGGATGGGGGAGCAGTACTTC
V: TRBV7-2; length: 13; J: TRBJ2-1; size: NA; D: TRBD1; CDR3: CASSPNRDSEQFF; DNA: TGTGCCAGCAGCCCTAACAGGGACAGTGAGCAGTTCTTC
V: TRBV12-3/TRBV12-4; length: 15; J: TRBJ2-1; size: few; D: NA; CDR3: CASSTGPPGYNEQFF; DNA: TGTGCCAGCAGTACAGGGCCCCCAGGCTACAATGAGCAGTTCTTC
V: TRBV7-2; length: 15; J: TRBJ1-2; size: few; D: NA; CDR3: CASSLTRPDGLGYTF; DNA: TGTGCCAGCAGCTTAACCAGGCCCGACGGGCTGGGCTACACCTTC
V: TRBV6-2/TRBV6-3; length: 15; J: TRBJ1-2; size: NA; D: NA; CDR3: CASSYSKTGSYGYTF; DNA: TGTGCCAGCAGTTACTCGAAGACCGGGAGCTATGGCTACACCTTC
V: TRBV16; length: 14; J: TRBJ2-1; size: few; D: TRBD2; CDR3: CASSRVGGYNEQFF; DNA: TGTGCCAGCAGCCGGGTCGGGGGGTACAATGAGCAGTTCTTC
V: TRBV4-2; length: 15; J: TRBJ1-5; size: many; D: TRBD1; CDR3: CASSQGQGASEPQHF; DNA: TGTGCCAGCAGCCAAGGACAGGGGGCGAGTGAGCCCCAGCATTTT
V: TRBV5-1; length: 15; J: TRBJ2-7; size: many; D: TRBD1; CDR3: CASSLDGTGGYEQYF; DNA: TGCGCCAGCAGCTTGGATGGGACAGGGGGCTACGAGCAGTACTTC
V: TRBV4-3; length: 15; J: TRBJ2-3; size: NA; D: NA; CDR3: CASSQDLVSSDTQYF; DNA: TGCGCCAGCAGCCAAGATCTGGTTAGTTCAGATACGCAGTATTTT
V: TRBV12-3/TRBV12-4; length: 16; J: TRBJ1-5; size: NA; D: NA; CDR3: CASSLTGGRSNQPQHF; DNA: TGTGCCAGCAGTTTAACCGGGGGTCGAAGCAATCAGCCCCAGCATTTT
V: TRBV7-2; length: 18; J: TRBJ2-3; size: NA; D: TRBD2; CDR3: CASSLARLRGRQTDTQYF; DNA: TGTGCCAGCAGCTTAGCTCGACTGCGGGGGAGGCAAACAGATACGCAGTATTTT
V: TRBV3-1; length: 16; J: TRBJ2-7; size: NA; D: NA; CDR3: CASSRGLSGRPYEQYF; DNA: TGTGCCAGCAGCCGCGGGCTAAGCGGCAGACCCTACGAGCAGTACTTC
V: TRBV20-1; length: 17; J: TRBJ2-3; size: many; D: TRBD2; CDR3: CSARDLLRREVTDTQYF; DNA: TGCAGTGCTAGAGATCTCCTCCGGCGGGAGGTCACAGATACGCAGTATTTT
V: TRBV27; length: 15; J: TRBJ2-1; size: NA; D: NA; CDR3: CASNRRVERYNEQFF; DNA: TGTGCCAGCAACCGCCGGGTGGAACGCTACAATGAGCAGTTCTTC
V: TRBV19; length: 15; J: TRBJ1-5; size: few; D: NA; CDR3: CASSWTENSNQPQHF; DNA: TGTGCCAGTAGTTGGACAGAGAATAGCAATCAGCCCCAGCATTTT
V: TRBV4-1; length: 14; J: TRBJ1-5; size: NA; D: NA; CDR3: CASSRREGNQPQHF; DNA: TGCGCCAGCAGCCGGAGAGAGGGAAATCAGCCCCAGCATTTT
V: TRBV7-2; length: 14; J: TRBJ2-1; size: NA; D: TRBD2; CDR3: CASRPSGGEEEQFF; DNA: TGTGCCAGCAGGCCTAGCGGGGGGGAGGAAGAGCAGTTCTTC
V: TRBV5-4; length: 13; J: TRBJ1-1; size: NA; D: NA; CDR3: CASSLWLGKEAFF; DNA: TGTGCCAGCAGCTTGTGGTTAGGGAAGGAAGCTTTCTTT
V: TRBV29-1; length: 16; J: TRBJ2-1; size: NA; D: NA; CDR3: CSVEDLARAVSDEQFF; DNA: TGCAGCGTTGAAGACCTTGCCAGGGCCGTCTCTGATGAGCAGTTCTTC
V: TRBV19; length: 15; J: TRBJ2-1; size: NA; D: TRBD2; CDR3: CASSVSSGRGNEQFF; DNA: TGTGCCAGTAGTGTGTCTAGCGGGAGGGGCAATGAGCAGTTCTTC
V: TRBV6-2/TRBV6-3; length: 14; J: TRBJ1-2; size: NA; D: NA; CDR3: CASSYGEAAYGYTF; DNA: TGTGCCAGCAGTTACGGGGAGGCAGCCTATGGCTACACCTTC
V: TRBV4-2; length: 16; J: TRBJ2-7; size: few; D: TRBD1; CDR3: CASSGIGQGFTYEQYF; DNA: TGTGCCAGCAGTGGGATTGGACAGGGGTTTACGTACGAGCAGTACTTC
V: TRBV12-3/TRBV12-4; length: 17; J: TRBJ2-5; size: NA; D: TRBD1; CDR3: CASSLVQGASLAETQYF; DNA: TGTGCCAGCAGTTTAGTTCAGGGGGCCAGCCTCGCGGAGACCCAGTACTTC
V: TRBV30; length: 14; J: TRBJ1-1; size: few; D: NA; CDR3: CACLGGPSISEAFF; DNA: TGTGCCTGCCTCGGAGGGCCCTCAATCTCTGAAGCTTTCTTT
V: TRBV6-5; length: 14; J: TRBJ2-7; size: few; D: NA; CDR3: CASSRLGGTYEQYF; DNA: TGTGCCAGCAGCCGTCTTGGGGGAACCTACGAGCAGTACTTC
V: TRBV7-3; length: 16; J: TRBJ2-1; size: NA; D: TRBD1; CDR3: CASSGQGAHPYNEQFF; DNA: TGTGCCAGCAGCGGACAGGGGGCCCATCCCTACAATGAGCAGTTCTTC
V: TRBV12-3/TRBV12-4; length: 21; J: TRBJ2-3; size: few; D: TRBD2; CDR3: CASSLVYSSGTTSGRTDTQYF; DNA: TGTGCCAGCAGTTTAGTATACAGTTCGGGCACGACTAGCGGGAGAACAGATACGCAGTATTTT
V: TRBV6-5; length: 15; J: TRBJ2-7; size: few; D: NA; CDR3: CASSYSIVGGHEQYF; DNA: TGTGCCAGCAGTTACTCGATAGTGGGAGGCCACGAGCAGTACTTC
V: TRBV2; length: 13; J: TRBJ1-2; size: NA; D: NA; CDR3: CASTPEFANGYTF; DNA: TGTGCCAGCACGCCAGAGTTTGCGAATGGCTACACCTTC
V: TRBV5-1; length: 13; J: TRBJ2-5; size: few; D: NA; CDR3: CASSQGDQETQYF; DNA: TGCGCCAGCAGCCAAGGAGACCAAGAGACCCAGTACTTC
V: TRBV29-1; length: 16; J: TRBJ2-1; size: NA; D: NA; CDR3: CSVGGDVSGTYNEQFF; DNA: TGCAGCGTTGGAGGGGACGTCTCTGGCACCTACAATGAGCAGTTCTTC
V: TRBV5-1; length: 16; J: TRBJ2-3; size: few; D: TRBD2; CDR3: CASSLMASGGQDTQYF; DNA: TGCGCCAGCAGCTTGATGGCTAGCGGGGGGCAAGATACGCAGTATTTT
V: TRBV5-1; length: 15; J: TRBJ2-4; size: NA; D: NA; CDR3: CASSMTGTRENIQYF; DNA: TGCGCCAGCAGCATGACCGGGACAAGAGAAAACATTCAGTACTTC
V: TRBV5-1; length: 14; J: TRBJ1-4; size: few; D: TRBD1; CDR3: CASSHSGTEEKLFF; DNA: TGCGCCAGCAGCCACTCCGGGACAGAGGAAAAACTGTTTTTT